The source of this T cell receptor (beta chain) is a study of cytomegalovirus exposure and HLA in healthy donors. Findings of the study overall: The study labeled about 160 TCR beta chains cytomegalovirus-associated. While the bulk of TCR sequences proved rare, some public TCRs turned up in many donors.

Amplification used 60 Vbeta primers and 13 Jbeta primers. Clones were sequenced by immunoSEQ multiplex PCR, and TCRdb holds only the in-frame ones, with some missing. Its table lists about 130,000 clones. V trimming: 5 bases; J trimming: 0 bases; junction bases outside the gene matches: 7. The CDR3 spans 15 residues. Each of the donors was a healthy bone marrow donor. In the case of this clone: Its antigen is unknown.

The specimen was PBMCs. The source of this sequence is a man younger than 45 in good health and CMV-seronegative. The J gene is TRBJ2-7, the V gene TRBV23-1, with 7 bases lining up with TRBD1. TRBV23-1 is treated as an ORF (open reading frame) with a function not yet certain. In DNA, the CDR3 is TGCGCCAGCAGTTATGACAGGGACCTCTCCTACGAGCAGTACTTC. Protein product: CASSYDRDLSYEQYF.